Shown below are 28 T cell receptor beta chains from a single sample sequenced in a study of cytomegalovirus exposure and HLA in healthy donors. The PCR was carried out with 60 Vbeta primers and 13 Jbeta primers. Data came from immunoSEQ multiplex PCR; TCRdb stores just in-frame clones and leaves some out. This table has approximately 100,000 clones, around 77% appearing once. Sequencing was performed on PBMCs. The receptors derive from a man aged 40-55 years in good health and CMV-seropositive.

A few counts support this clone. V is TRBV28 and J is TRBJ2-1; weak D call: TRBD2 (6 bases). Trimming removed 5 bases at V and 7 bases at J, with 18 bases between. CDR3 size: 15 residues. Germline V CDR1 and CDR2: MDHEN, SYDVKM. This CDR3 is CASSLSGSGSNEQFF. In DNA, the CDR3 is TGTGCCAGCAGTCTTAGCGGATCGGGGTCTAATGAGCAGTTCTTC.

This clone came up once. The CDR3 loop reads CASSWESRDSSYEQYF. The CDR3 DNA follows: TGTGCCAGCAGCTGGGAATCCCGGGACAGTTCCTACGAGCAGTACTTC. V and J are TRBV5-6 and TRBJ2-7, with TRBD1 matching over 7 bases. V was clipped by 3 bases and J by 1 base; unmatched bases: 10. This CDR3 is built from 16 residues. The germline gives CDR1 SGHDT, CDR2 YYEEEE. Filled out from reference TRBV5-6 and TRBJ2-7, the complete variable domain reads DAGVTQSPTHLIKTRGQQVTLRCSPKSGHDTVSWYQQALGQGPQFIFQYYEEEERQRGNFPDRFSGHQFPNYSSELNVNALLLGDSALYLCASSWESRDSSYEQYFGPGTRLTVT.

The rearrangement joins TRBV2 to TRBJ1-4, with D hard to call. This CDR3 has 14 amino acids. From germline, CDR1 is SNHLY and CDR2 FYNNEI. V was cut by 5 bases and J by 8 bases, with 15 bases left in between. CDR3 region: CASSQDQPGEKLFF. DNA for the CDR3: TGTGCCAGCAGTCAAGACCAACCGGGGGAAAAACTGTTTTTT.

The gene calls are TRBV2 and TRBJ2-3; 8 nucleotides match TRBD1. The CDR3 runs to 13 residues. CDR1 and CDR2 (germline): SNHLY, FYNNEI. Trimming took 5 bases from V and 6 from J; bases not matched to a gene: 4. CDR3 sequence reads: CASSKGQGDTQYF. Written as DNA, the CDR3 is TGTGCCAGCAGTAAAGGACAGGGCGATACGCAGTATTTT.

This chain links TRBV7-3 with TRBJ2-7, with TRBD1 identical over 8 bases. Trimming cost V 8 bases and J 5 bases; bases outside gene matches: 8. The CDR3 totals 13 residues. Per the germline V gene, CDR1 is SGHTA and CDR2 is FQGTGA. CDR3 sequence: CASAGQGSDEQYF. DNA for the CDR3: TGTGCCAGCGCCGGACAGGGTTCCGACGAGCAGTACTTC. Based on the CDR3 plus reference TRBV7-3 and TRBJ2-7, the full variable domain is GAGVSQTPSNKVTEKGKYVELRCDPISGHTALYWYRQSLGQGPEFLIYFQGTGAADDSGLPNDRFFAVRPEGSVSTLKIQRTERGDSAVYLCASAGQGSDEQYFGPGTRLTVT.

In its sample, this clone was seen a few times. The chain couples TRBV7-8 to TRBJ2-7, with 8 bases aligning to TRBD1. The CDR3 sequence is 15 residues long. Germline assignment: CDR1 SGHVS and CDR2 FQNEAQ. V trimming: 5 bases; J trimming: 0 bases; junction bases outside the gene matches: 6. The CDR3: CASSPWQGASYEQYF. The CDR3 bases are TGTGCCAGCAGCCCCTGGCAGGGGGCCTCCTACGAGCAGTACTTC.

CDR3 bases: TGTGCCAGCAGCTTGTATCAGGGGACTGGGGCCAACGTCCTGACTTTC. Translation: CASSLYQGTGANVLTF. The rearrangement joins TRBV5-6 to TRBJ2-6, with TRBD1 as a possible D gene (6 bases). This CDR3 has 16 amino acids. Trimming shortened V by 1 base and J by 2 bases, and 10 bases separated the two germline ends. Germline loops: CDR1 SGHDT, CDR2 YYEEEE.

The rearrangement links TRBV19 to TRBJ2-1; the match to TRBD2 covers 9 bases. This CDR3 is 14 amino acids long. The germline gives CDR1 LNHDA, CDR2 SQIVND (reference sequence). The trim removed 10 bases at V and 5 bases at J, leaving 9 bases unmatched. CDR3 DNA: TGTGCCACCTCCTATAGCGGGGGACACAATGAGCAGTTCTTC. This codes for CATSYSGGHNEQFF.

The rearrangement uses TRBV7-2 and TRBJ2-4; possible D gene TRBD2, 6 bases. CDR1 and CDR2 from the germline V gene are SGHTA and FQGNSA. The V end was cut by 4 bases, the J end by 0 bases, with 16 bases between. The CDR3 extends over 17 amino acids. The CDR3 loop is CASSSFTLALAKNIQYF. CDR3 nucleotides: TGTGCCAGCAGCTCATTCACGCTAGCGTTAGCCAAAAACATTCAGTACTTC.

V and J are TRBV28 and TRBJ1-4, with D possibly being TRBD1 (5 bases). Trimming pared 6 bases from V and 3 bases from J, leaving 14 bases between. Germline loops: CDR1 MDHEN, CDR2 SYDVKM. CDR3 length: 15 amino acids. The CDR3 loop is CASSIETVSNEKLFF. DNA for the CDR3: TGTGCCAGCAGCATAGAGACAGTATCTAATGAAAAACTGTTTTTT.

The chain uses TRBV5-1 and TRBJ1-2, with a tentative D call TRBD1 (5 bases). This CDR3 has 13 residues. The ends were cut back, 4 bases at V and 6 bases at J, with 13 bases in the middle. Germline loops: CDR1 SGHRS, CDR2 YFSETQ. CDR3 bases: TGCGCCAGCAGCCCCGCGGGGGGGGATGGCTACACCTTC. This translates into CASSPAGGDGYTF.

The chain carries TRBV9 and TRBJ2-2, with D tentatively TRBD1 (5 bases). Trimming removed 4 bases from V and 4 bases from J, with 17 bases in between. The CDR3 runs to 16 residues. Germline V lookup: CDR1 SGDLS, CDR2 YYNGEE. CDR3 sequence reads: CASSLKGQGGTGELFF. The CDR3 coding sequence is TGTGCCAGCAGCTTGAAGGGGCAGGGCGGCACCGGGGAGCTGTTTTTT.

CDR3 sequence (DNA): TGTGCTAGTGGTTTGACCAGGAACTTAGCCGGGAACCGACCGAACACCGGGGAGCTGTTTTTT. This translates into CASGLTRNLAGNRPNTGELFF. V gene TRBV12-5 combines with J gene TRBJ2-2, with D tentatively TRBD2 (5 bases). The CDR3 is made up of 21 amino acids. Germline CDR1 LGHNT, CDR2 FRNRAP. The V end lost 2 bases, the J end lost 0 bases, and 25 bases lay between the germline ends.

V usage is TRBV7-2 and J usage is TRBJ1-3; possibly TRBD1 for D (5 bases). The CDR3 is 14 residues long. Trimming took off 5 bases at V and 5 bases at J, with 13 bases between the two ends. CDR1 is SGHTA and CDR2 is FQGNSA in the germline V gene. The CDR3 spells CASSPGGVRNTIYF. In DNA form, the CDR3 reads TGTGCCAGCAGCCCGGGGGGGGTCAGAAACACCATATATTTT.

The chain uses TRBV7-6 and TRBJ1-1; no clear D. The CDR3 sequence is 13 residues long. Germline loops: CDR1 SGHVS, CDR2 FNYEAQ. The ends were cut back, 5 bases at V and 4 bases at J, with 11 bases in the middle. DNA of the CDR3: TGTGCCAGCAGCCCAATTTCAGGCACTGAAGCTTTCTTT. Its protein product is CASSPISGTEAFF. The full variable domain, in which reference TRBV7-6 and TRBJ1-1 provide the parts outside the CDR3, is GAGVSQSPRYKVTKRGQDVALRCDPISGHVSLYWYRQALGQGPEFLTYFNYEAQQDKSGLPNDRFSAERPEGSISTLTIQRTEQRDSAMYRCASSPISGTEAFFGQGTRLTVV.

This clone was seen once. The chain recombines TRBV9 with TRBJ2-1; the match to TRBD2 covers 11 bases. The germline V gene encodes CDR1 SGDLS and CDR2 YYNGEE. This CDR3 has 18 amino acids. After removal of 0 bases from V and 8 bases from J, the junction contained 13 bases not matched to a gene. The DNA for the CDR3 is TGTGCCAGCAGCGTAGGGGGTAGCGGGGGGGCAGGTTGGTATGAGCAGTTCTTC. It is translated as CASSVGGSGGAGWYEQFF.

The chain recombines TRBV7-2 with TRBJ1-1; D is possibly TRBD1 (5 bases). V was shortened by 5 bases and J by 1 base, with 14 bases between the two germline ends. Germline CDR1 SGHTA, CDR2 FQGNSA. The CDR3 loop spans 15 amino acids. CDR3 sequence (DNA): TGTGCCAGCAGCGCCAGCAGGGCAGGGAACACTGAAGCTTTCTTT. Translated: CASSASRAGNTEAFF.

Written as DNA, the CDR3 is TGTGCCAGCTCACGACGGACAGAAACCTCTGGAAACACCATATATTTT. As protein: CASSRRTETSGNTIYF. V and J are TRBV18 and TRBJ1-3; weak D call: TRBD1 (6 bases). Germline lookup yields CDR1 KGHSH and CDR2 LQKENI. The V end was cut by 4 bases, the J end by 0 bases, with 13 bases between. This CDR3 region has 16 residues.

There are many counts of this clone. This chain connects TRBV10-2 to TRBJ1-6; D is ambiguous. The CDR3 consists of 14 residues. Trimming removed 0 bases at V and 4 bases at J, with 4 bases between. Germline V CDR1 and CDR2: WSHSY, SAAADI. The CDR3 loop is CASSESHYNSPLHF. DNA of the CDR3: TGCGCCAGCAGTGAGTCTCATTATAATTCACCCCTCCACTTT.

The V call is TRBV9, the J call TRBJ2-2; possible D gene TRBD1, 6 bases. With 3 bases removed from V and 0 bases from J, the gap between germline ends came to 12 bases. The CDR3 is made up of 16 amino acids. Germline assignment: CDR1 SGDLS and CDR2 YYNGEE. The CDR3: CASSAPGASNTGELFF. Here the CDR3 DNA reads TGTGCCAGCAGCGCGCCAGGGGCCTCGAACACCGGGGAGCTGTTTTTT.

The rearrangement uses TRBV5-5 and TRBJ1-4; 8 bases line up with TRBD1. The V gene's germline CDR1 is SGHKS and CDR2 YYEKEE (reference sequence). The V and J ends lost 4 bases and 8 bases, in that order; junction bases with no gene match: 25. This CDR3 is 20 amino acids long. CDR3 in amino acids: CASSRTVGRTGITSGEKLFF. The CDR3 DNA follows: TGTGCCAGCAGCAGGACGGTAGGAAGGACAGGGATTACCTCGGGGGAAAAACTGTTTTTT.

This chain connects TRBV7-9 to TRBJ2-5; maybe TRBD1 (5 bases). This CDR3 spans 13 amino acids. The ends were cut back, 3 bases at V and 4 bases at J, with 9 bases in the middle. The V gene's germline CDR1 is SEHNR and CDR2 FQNEAQ (reference sequence). The CDR3 sequence: CASSLDQGETQYF. CDR3 DNA sequence: TGTGCCAGCAGCTTGGACCAGGGAGAGACCCAGTACTTC.

V and J are TRBV28 and TRBJ2-5; maybe TRBD2 (7 bases). CDR3 size: 15 residues. CDR1 MDHEN and CDR2 SYDVKM come from the germline V gene. This CDR3 reads CASYARGGFQETQYF. CDR3 DNA sequence: TGTGCGTCCTACGCAAGGGGGGGGTTCCAAGAGACCCAGTACTTC.

The chain recombines TRBV9 with TRBJ1-3; D remains unclear. V was pared by 1 base and J by 4 bases, with 9 bases between. The CDR3 is 14 residues long. CDR1 and CDR2 from the germline V gene are SGDLS and YYNGEE. CDR3 bases: TGTGCCAGCAGCGTAACAGCTCCCGGAAACACCATATATTTT. Protein: CASSVTAPGNTIYF.

The genes are TRBV5-1 and TRBJ1-2; 9 bases match TRBD1. Unmatched junction bases numbered 7, after V lost 7 bases and J lost 6 bases. The CDR3 contains 13 residues. Germline CDR1 and CDR2: SGHRS and YFSETQ. The CDR3 DNA is TGCGCCAGCTCACCCCGGACAGGGGATGGCTACACCTTC. Translating it yields CASSPRTGDGYTF.

This clone was seen a handful of times. In the same sample, other DNA sequences code for this CDR3. This chain joins TRBV19 and TRBJ2-1, with D possibly being TRBD2 (6 bases). The CDR3 runs 13 residues. V was pared by 3 bases and J by 7 bases, with 10 bases between. Germline-derived CDR1 and CDR2 are LNHDA and SQIVND (reference sequence). This CDR3 reads CASSIGGNNEQFF. CDR3 sequence (DNA): TGTGCCAGTAGTATCGGGGGAAATAATGAGCAGTTCTTC. Supplemented by reference TRBV19 and TRBJ2-1, the full variable domain reads DGGITQSPKYLFRKEGQNVTLSCEQNLNHDAMYWYRQDPGQGLRLIYYSQIVNDFQKGDIAEGYSVSREKKESFPLTVTSAQKNPTAFYLCASSIGGNNEQFFGPGTRLTVL.

The sample holds a few counts of this clone. The rearrangement links TRBV7-8 to TRBJ2-7, with 10 bases identical to TRBD2. Germline V lookup: CDR1 SGHVS, CDR2 FQNEAQ. The CDR3 extends over 17 amino acids. V shed 1 base, J shed 4 bases, and the junction held 10 bases outside the gene matches. The CDR3, as DNA: TGTGCCAGCAGCTTAGGGGGCTTAGCGGGGGGCCGTTACGAGCAGTACTTC. It codes for CASSLGGLAGGRYEQYF.

The chain joins TRBV6-6 to TRBJ2-1; D unclear. Trimming took 5 bases from V and 10 from J, leaving 18 bases between them. CDR1 is MNHNY, CDR2 SVGAGI, per germline (reference sequence). CDR3 length: 14 amino acids. CDR3 nucleotides: TGTGCCAGCAGTCCCTCGATCCAGGCTGGGGAGCAGTTCTTC. The encoded protein is CASSPSIQAGEQFF.